The clone carrying this T cell receptor beta chain was observed a handful of times. TCRdb re-called the PCR reads with MiXCR, one entry per CDR3 protein. Of some 16,000 distinct CDR3 sequences detected, 40% to 55% appear once; the ten largest clones hold 23%. This entry comes from a study of tumor-infiltrating lymphocytes in oesophageal squamous cell carcinoma. This CDR3 region has 15 residues. Germline V gene data show CDR1 as GTSNPN and CDR2 as SVGIG (reference sequence). The TCR sequence derives from a male donor with esophageal squamous cell carcinoma. The chain employs TRBV30 and TRBJ2-3, with D possibly being TRBD1 (7 bases). The J call is uncertain, as TRBJ2-5 better fits the DNA end. Sequencing was performed on esophageal tumor tissue. Here the CDR3 reads CAWSPRQGGLETQYF. The DNA for the CDR3 is TGTGCCTGGAGTCCCCGACAGGGAGGATTGGAGACCCAGTACTTC.